These 15 T cell receptor beta chains originate from one sample sequenced in a study of T-cell reconstitution after alpha-beta-depleted transplantation in children. A library of TCRbeta sequences, prepared with unique molecular identifiers, was generated. MiXCR was run by TCRdb on the PCR reads, yielding one entry per CDR3 protein. The table has hundreds of thousands of distinct CDR3 sequences, 15% to 20% seen once. The sequences come from PBMCs, mostly from graft donor cells, collected 360 days after TCRalphabeta/CD19-depleted stem cell transplant. The receptors derive from a male patient under 18 who had a stem cell transplant for acute lymphoblastic leukemia, so the T cells may come from the graft donor.

This clonotype appeared a few times. This chain links TRBV5-8 with TRBJ2-7; 8 bases align to TRBD1. The CDR3 spans 15 residues. With V trimmed by 4 bases and J by 3 bases, 9 bases remained unmatched. Germline V gives CDR1 SGHTS, CDR2 YDEGEE. CDR3 sequence (DNA): TGTGCCAGCAGCCTTGGGACAGGCAGCCTCTACGAGCAGTACTTC. This translates into CASSLGTGSLYEQYF.

This clonotype was counted a few times. The gene calls are TRBV18 and TRBJ1-6; D is perhaps TRBD1 (5 bases). The germline CDR1 and CDR2 sequences are KGHSH and LQKENI. The V end was cut by 6 bases, the J end by 5 bases, with 8 bases between. The CDR3 is made up of 13 amino acids. DNA of the CDR3: TGTGCCAGCTCTGGGGCAGATAATTCACCCCTCCACTTT. Encoded protein: CASSGADNSPLHF.

This clonotype was observed a handful of times. This sequence joins TRBV10-3 and TRBJ2-1; perhaps TRBD1 as D (5 bases). The CDR3 is made up of 16 amino acids. Germline CDR1 is ENHRY and CDR2 is SYGVKD. The V and J ends lost 5 bases and 8 bases respectively, with 22 bases between them. CDR3 DNA: TGTGCCATCAGTCTAGGGCCCAGGGTCCTCTTCGATGAGCAGTTCTTC. Translating it yields CAISLGPRVLFDEQFF.

The chain uses TRBV5-1 and TRBJ2-5; 7 bases fit TRBD2. With V trimmed by 7 bases and J by 1 base, 13 bases remained unmatched. This CDR3 contains 16 residues. Germline V gene lookup returns CDR1 SGHRS and CDR2 YFSETQ. The CDR3 protein is CASSHRTGGLQETQYF. The CDR3 nucleotides read TGCGCCAGCTCCCATCGGACGGGAGGCCTCCAAGAGACCCAGTACTTC.

This clonotype was recorded a few times. The V gene is TRBV7-9, the J gene TRBJ1-6; D is uncertain. The CDR3 runs to 17 residues. CDR1 is SEHNR and CDR2 is FQNEAQ in the germline V gene (reference sequence). V was shortened by 4 bases and J by 1 base, with 14 bases between the two germline ends. DNA for the CDR3: TGTGCCAGCAGCTCCGCCGGGGTTGGGTCCTATAATTCACCCCTCCACTTT. This codes for CASSSAGVGSYNSPLHF.

The chain carries TRBV20-1 and TRBJ2-7; no reliable D call. Trimming took off 0 bases at V and 2 bases at J, with 17 bases between the two ends. This CDR3 is 16 amino acids long. The V gene's germline CDR1 is DFQATT and CDR2 SNEGSKA (reference sequence). CDR3: CSARDWGKALAYEQYF. CDR3 nucleotides: TGCAGTGCTAGAGATTGGGGAAAGGCCCTTGCCTACGAGCAGTACTTC.

The chain links TRBV5-1 to TRBJ2-6; 7 nucleotides agree with TRBD2. The CDR3 totals 18 residues. In germline, CDR1 is SGHRS, CDR2 YFSETQ. V was clipped by 4 bases and J by 1 base; unmatched bases: 11. The CDR3 is CASSHRDYQLSGANVLTF. The DNA of the CDR3 is TGCGCCAGCAGCCACCGGGACTACCAACTTTCTGGGGCCAACGTCCTGACTTTC.

The V call is TRBV12-3 or TRBV12-4, the J call TRBJ2-5; D possibly matches TRBD1 or TRBD2 (5 bases each). The CDR3 is 13 amino acids. With 6 bases removed from V and 3 bases from J, the gap between germline ends came to 11 bases. CDR3 nucleotides: TGTGCCAGCAGCTGGGGACGTAAAGAGACCCAGTACTTC. This gives the protein CASSWGRKETQYF.

This clonotype was seen at least ten times. The CDR3 bases are TGCGCCAGCAGCTTCGACGGGTGGAACACTGAAGCTTTCTTT. It encodes CASSFDGWNTEAFF. The V gene is TRBV5-1, the J gene TRBJ1-1; no clear D. The CDR3 has 14 amino acids. Germline CDR1 SGHRS, CDR2 YFSETQ. The germline V and J ends were trimmed by 2 bases and 1 base, with 9 bases remaining between them.

This clonotype was counted between two and nine times. The chain recombines TRBV5-2 with TRBJ2-2; the D segment call TRBD2 is taken from the table without a DNA check. TRBV5-2 constitutes a pseudogene. This CDR3 has 16 amino acids. The CDR3 DNA reads TGTGCCAGCAAGGAAGGTTCGTGGGCCGACACCGGGGAGCTGTTTTTT. Protein sequence: CASKEGSWADTGELFF.

The chain recombines TRBV5-1 with TRBJ1-1; a weak D match, TRBD1 (6 bases). The V end lost 0 bases, the J end lost 0 bases, and 12 bases lay between the germline ends. The CDR3 totals 16 residues. Germline loops: CDR1 SGHRS, CDR2 YFSETQ. The CDR3 reads CASSLGITGMNTEAFF. Here the CDR3 DNA reads TGCGCCAGCAGCTTGGGGATTACAGGGATGAACACTGAAGCTTTCTTT.

This clonotype was counted between two and nine times. V is TRBV9 and J is TRBJ2-3; 7 bases match TRBD1. With 4 bases clipped from V and 1 base from J, the junction kept 12 bases outside the gene matches. This CDR3 spans 17 amino acids. Germline V CDR1 and CDR2: SGDLS, YYNGEE. CDR3 sequence reads: CASSPAGGTGGTDTQYF. CDR3 nucleotides: TGTGCCAGCAGCCCCGCAGGGGGAACTGGGGGCACAGATACGCAGTATTTT.

The table lists this clonotype with a count of one. The chain joins TRBV28 to TRBJ1-2, with D unresolved. The CDR3 runs 12 residues. V lost 7 bases to trimming and J lost 14 bases, with 20 bases between them. Germline assignment: CDR1 MDHEN and CDR2 SYDVKM. The CDR3 sequence is CASKDPLWRHTF. CDR3 coding DNA: TGTGCCAGCAAGGATCCACTATGGCGCCATACCTTC.

This clonotype has just a few counts. The V gene is TRBV9, the J gene TRBJ2-4; 7 nucleotides agree with TRBD2. V shed 0 bases, J shed 5 bases, and the junction held 2 bases outside the gene matches. CDR1 and CDR2 (germline): SGDLS, YYNGEE. The CDR3 totals 14 residues. The CDR3 nucleotides read TGTGCCAGCAGCGTAGAACGGGGGGAAAACATTCAGTACTTC. Protein: CASSVERGENIQYF.

This clonotype was seen ten or more times. CDR3 in DNA: TGTGCCATCAGTGGACGATCCTACGAGCAGTACTTC. Amino acid sequence: CAISGRSYEQYF. The chain couples TRBV10-3 to TRBJ2-7; D remains unclear. This CDR3 contains 12 residues. CDR1 is ENHRY, CDR2 SYGVKD, per germline. Trimming left V 4 bases short and J 1 base short, with 5 bases between.